These 15 T cell receptor beta chains were sequenced from one sample in a study of naive and memory T cell subsets. The beta constant-region primer was an equimolar mix of two oligonucleotides covering TRBC1 and TRBC2. Nested alpha and beta constant-region primers with the SP2 primer drove four PCR rounds on ligated cDNA. MiXCR was run by TCRdb on the UMI-ligation and nested PCR reads, yielding one entry per CDR3 protein. The sample contains just over 80,000 distinct CDR3 sequences, roughly 9.3% of which appear only once. The specimen was naive CD8+ T cells from blood. Every receptor here comes from a human donor in good health.

A note on this clonotype: The conserved phenylalanine or tryptophan normally closing the CDR3 is absent here, so this likely arose from a read error. It is unclear where the CDR3 begins or ends on the DNA, so no DNA is shown, and the CDR3 is as TCRdb lists it. The J gene is TRBJ1-1, the V gene TRBV28. Termini included, the CDR3 measures 10 amino acids. Germline V gene lookup returns CDR1 MDHEN and CDR2 SYDVKM. The CDR3: CASSNTEAGG.

A few counts support this clonotype. J is TRBJ2-1 and V is TRBV13; D is unclear. The germline V gene has CDR1 PRHDT and CDR2 FYEKMQ (reference sequence). This CDR3 spans 16 amino acids. V dropped 2 bases and J dropped 5 bases, with 16 bases sitting between them. This chain's CDR3 is CASSLLLADADNEQFF. The CDR3 bases are TGTGCCAGCAGCTTACTCTTGGCAGACGCAGACAATGAGCAGTTCTTC.

The chain has TRBV7-9 and TRBJ1-4, with TRBD1 identical over 10 bases. Germline CDR1 is SEHNR and CDR2 is FQNEAQ (reference sequence). The CDR3 is made up of 15 amino acids. V was clipped by 4 bases and J by 7 bases; unmatched bases: 6. The DNA of the CDR3 is TGTGCCAGCAGCTCCGCCGGGACAGGGGTTGAAAAACTGTTTTTT. Its translation: CASSSAGTGVEKLFF.

This clonotype has a count of ten or more. The chain carries TRBV28 and TRBJ2-7, with 7 bases identical to TRBD1. Unmatched junction bases numbered 10, after V lost 4 bases and J lost 4 bases. CDR1 MDHEN and CDR2 SYDVKM come from the germline V gene. This CDR3 spans 15 amino acids. The CDR3 DNA reads as TGTGCCAGCAGTTCCGACAGGGAAAAGCGTTACGAGCAGTACTTC. Encoded protein: CASSSDREKRYEQYF.

In this sample, this clonotype turned up a few times. J is TRBJ2-3 and V is TRBV7-6; a possible D gene is TRBD2 (5 bases). Trimming took off 5 bases at V and 0 bases at J, with 12 bases between the two ends. The CDR3 length is 15 residues. CDR1 and CDR2 from the germline V gene are SGHVS and FNYEAQ. The CDR3 reads CASSPRGSSTDTQYF. The CDR3 DNA follows: TGTGCCAGCAGCCCCCGGGGTAGTAGCACAGATACGCAGTATTTT.

This clonotype has just a few counts. The CDR3 loop is CSARGQGEAFF. CDR3 in DNA: TGCAGTGCTAGAGGACAGGGAGAGGCTTTCTTT. This chain uses TRBV20-1 with TRBJ1-1; the match to TRBD1 covers 7 bases. This CDR3 has 11 amino acids. Germline values: CDR1 DFQATT, CDR2 SNEGSKA (reference sequence). Unmatched junction bases numbered 4, after V lost 1 base and J lost 11 bases.

This chain links TRBV5-6 with TRBJ2-6, with a tentative D call TRBD1 (5 bases). This CDR3 contains 15 residues. From germline, CDR1 is SGHDT and CDR2 YYEEEE. V shed 5 bases and J shed 3 bases, with 12 bases lying between them. The CDR3 sequence: CASRPQGSGANVLTF. For the CDR3, the DNA is TGTGCCAGCAGGCCCCAGGGAAGTGGGGCCAACGTCCTGACTTTC.

This chain uses TRBV7-9 with TRBJ2-3, with a weak D call TRBD2 (6 bases). Germline CDR1 and CDR2: SEHNR and FQNEAQ (reference sequence). The CDR3 contains 15 residues. Between the trimmed V and J ends, which lost 4 bases and 1 base, there was a span of 12 bases. CDR3 nucleotide sequence: TGTGCCAGCAGCTCGGGCGGGGCTCGCACAGATACGCAGTATTTT. It is translated as CASSSGGARTDTQYF.

This clonotype has a handful of counts. The V gene is TRBV10-3, the J gene TRBJ2-3; possibly TRBD2 for D (6 bases). The CDR3 covers 15 residues. Trimming pared 6 bases from V and 3 bases from J, leaving 16 bases between. Germline V lookup: CDR1 ENHRY, CDR2 SYGVKD. DNA of the CDR3: TGTGCCATCAGGGCTGATGGCGGGATAACAGATACGCAGTATTTT. Its translation is CAIRADGGITDTQYF.

This clonotype came up a few times. The V call is TRBV11-2, the J call TRBJ2-3; 9 positions agree with TRBD2. Germline V gene data show CDR1 as SGHAT and CDR2 as FQNNGV. V dropped 5 bases and J dropped 3; count of bases not matched to a gene: 12. The CDR3 extends over 17 amino acids. In DNA form, the CDR3 reads TGTGCCAGCAGCACGACTAGCGGCTGGCGTAGTACAGATACGCAGTATTTT. Amino acids: CASSTTSGWRSTDTQYF.

This clonotype was counted only a few times. The chain recombines TRBV27 with TRBJ2-1; 9 bases map to TRBD2. V was clipped by 2 bases and J by 7 bases; unmatched bases: 3. This CDR3 comprises 14 residues. Germline loops: CDR1 MNHEY, CDR2 SMNVEV (reference sequence). In DNA, the CDR3 is TGTGCCAGCAGTTTAGCGGGAGGGCCGAATGAGCAGTTCTTC. Its protein is CASSLAGGPNEQFF.

This clonotype was detected a few times. At one end the junction does not follow the germline gene, possibly because of a read error. V is TRBV4-1 and J is TRBJ2-1; TRBD2 matches 13 bases. The CDR3 runs 11 residues. Germline V gene lookup returns CDR1 MGHRA and CDR2 YSYEKL. CDR3 in DNA: TGCGCCAGCAGCGACGGGACTAGCGGGAACTTC. It codes for CASSDGTSGNF.

This clonotype has at least ten counts. The rearrangement links TRBV6-6 to TRBJ2-3, with 12 positions matching TRBD2. Trimming took 5 bases from V and 4 from J; bases not matched to a gene: 4. The CDR3 has 15 residues. The V gene's germline CDR1 is MNHNY and CDR2 SVGAGI (reference sequence). The CDR3 region is CASSLTSGSADTQYF. The CDR3 DNA reads TGTGCCAGCAGTCTGACTAGCGGGAGTGCAGATACGCAGTATTTT.

The genes are TRBV28 and TRBJ2-1; no clear D gene. The germline CDR1 and CDR2 sequences are MDHEN and SYDVKM. With 6 bases removed from V and 7 bases from J, the gap between germline ends came to 7 bases. This CDR3 is built from 11 residues. CDR3 coding DNA: TGTGCCAGCAGCCCGGAGAATGAGCAGTTCTTC. Protein product: CASSPENEQFF.

This chain joins TRBV11-2 and TRBJ2-1; D remains unclear. Germline V gene lookup returns CDR1 SGHAT and CDR2 FQNNGV. The CDR3 spans 13 residues. V was clipped by 3 bases and J by 5 bases, with 8 bases between them. CDR3 protein: CASSLKVNNEQFF. CDR3 nucleotide sequence: TGTGCCAGCAGCTTGAAAGTGAACAATGAGCAGTTCTTC.